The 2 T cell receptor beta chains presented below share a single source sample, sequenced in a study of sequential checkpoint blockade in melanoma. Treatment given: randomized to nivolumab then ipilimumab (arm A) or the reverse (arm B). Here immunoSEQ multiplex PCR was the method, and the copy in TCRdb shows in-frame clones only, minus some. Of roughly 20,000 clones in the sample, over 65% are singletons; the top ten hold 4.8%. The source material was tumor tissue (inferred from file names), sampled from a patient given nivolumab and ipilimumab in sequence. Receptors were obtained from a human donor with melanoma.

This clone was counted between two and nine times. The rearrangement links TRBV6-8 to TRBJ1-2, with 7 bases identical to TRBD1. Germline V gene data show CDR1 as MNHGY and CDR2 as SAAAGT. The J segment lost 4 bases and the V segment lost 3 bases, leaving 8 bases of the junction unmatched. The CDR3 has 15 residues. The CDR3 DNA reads TGTGCCAGCAGTTATACTACAGGGGAGACCTATGGCTACACCTTC. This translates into CASSYTTGETYGYTF.

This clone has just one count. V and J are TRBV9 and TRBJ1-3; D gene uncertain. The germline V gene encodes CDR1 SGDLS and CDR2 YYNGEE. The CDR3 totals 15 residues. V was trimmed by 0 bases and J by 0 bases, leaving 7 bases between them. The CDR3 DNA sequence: TGTGCCAGCAGCGTAGTATGGTCCTCTGGAAACACCATATATTTT. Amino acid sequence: CASSVVWSSGNTIYF.